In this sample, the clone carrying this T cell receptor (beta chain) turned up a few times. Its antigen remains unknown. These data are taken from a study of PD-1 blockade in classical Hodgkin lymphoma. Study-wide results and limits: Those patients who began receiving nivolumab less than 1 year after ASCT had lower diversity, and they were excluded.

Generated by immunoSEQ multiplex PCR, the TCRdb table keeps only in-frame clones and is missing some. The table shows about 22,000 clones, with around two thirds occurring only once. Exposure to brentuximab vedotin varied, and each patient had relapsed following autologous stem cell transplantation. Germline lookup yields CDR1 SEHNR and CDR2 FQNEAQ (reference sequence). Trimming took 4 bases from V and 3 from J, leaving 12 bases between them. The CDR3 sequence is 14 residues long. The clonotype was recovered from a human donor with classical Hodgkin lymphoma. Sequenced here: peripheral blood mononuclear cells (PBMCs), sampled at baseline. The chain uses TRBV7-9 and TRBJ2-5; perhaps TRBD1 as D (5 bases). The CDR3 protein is CASSSDRIEETQYF. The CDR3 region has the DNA TGTGCCAGCAGCTCCGACAGAATCGAAGAGACCCAGTACTTC. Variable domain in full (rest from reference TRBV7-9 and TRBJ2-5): DTGVSQNPRHKITKRGQNVTFRCDPISEHNRLYWYRQTLGQGPEFLTYFQNEAQLEKSRLLSDRFSAERPKGSFSTLEIQRTEQGDSAMYLCASSSDRIEETQYFGPGTRLLVL.